This entry describes one TCR beta chain. What it binds is not known. The data are from a study of T-cell memory formation after mild COVID-19. Study results and caveats: A second wave expanding day 15 to 37 was CD4+-biased; contracting clones were balanced. Whether second-wave clones peaking at day 37 were SARS-CoV-2 specific went unconfirmed.

The 5'RACE method, run with constant-segment primers, produced TCR alpha and TCR beta cDNA libraries (carrying sample barcodes and UMIs). TCRdb analysed the 5' RACE reads with MiXCR anew, one entry per CDR3 protein. In the table there are some 300,000 distinct CDR3 sequences, 20% to 25% of which are singletons. The sample was PBMCs or a T cell subset sorted from them (not recorded which). This receptor was identified in a man aged 18 to 29 who had mild COVID-19 (a few samples of this study predate the infection). Cell type and time point are not known.

The CDR3 here is CASSFLSGASYNEQFF. DNA of the CDR3: TGTGCCAGCAGCTTCCTTAGCGGGGCCTCCTACAATGAGCAGTTCTTC. This chain links TRBV7-3 with TRBJ2-1; 8 nucleotides agree with TRBD2. Trimming took 3 bases from V and 0 from J; bases not matched to a gene: 4. The germline CDR1 and CDR2 sequences are SGHTA and FQGTGA. The length of the CDR3 is 16 residues.